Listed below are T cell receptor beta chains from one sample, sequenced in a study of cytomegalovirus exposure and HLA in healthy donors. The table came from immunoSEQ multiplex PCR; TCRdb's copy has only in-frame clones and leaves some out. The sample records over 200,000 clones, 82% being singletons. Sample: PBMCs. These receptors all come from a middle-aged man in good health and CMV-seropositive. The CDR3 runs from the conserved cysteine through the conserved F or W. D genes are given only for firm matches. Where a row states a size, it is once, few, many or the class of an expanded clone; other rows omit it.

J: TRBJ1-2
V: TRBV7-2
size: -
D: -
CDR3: CASSLDWGEYGYTF
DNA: TGTGCCAGCAGCTTAGATTGGGGGGAGTATGGCTACACCTTC

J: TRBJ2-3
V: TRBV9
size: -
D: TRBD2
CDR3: CASSARTSGGVQYF
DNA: TGTGCCAGCAGCGCCCGGACTAGCGGGGGGGTGCAGTATTTT

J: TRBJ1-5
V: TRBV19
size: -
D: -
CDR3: CASSIDGSREGQPQHF
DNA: TGTGCCAGTAGTATAGATGGGTCCAGGGAAGGTCAGCCCCAGCATTTT

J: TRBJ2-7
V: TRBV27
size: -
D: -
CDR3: CASSLGRSSYEQYF
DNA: TGTGCCAGCAGTCTCGGAAGGAGCTCCTACGAGCAGTACTTC

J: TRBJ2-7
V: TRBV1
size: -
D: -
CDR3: CTSSQSGEGLDREQYF
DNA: TGCACCAGCAGCCAAAGTGGGGAGGGCTTGGATCGCGAGCAGTACTTC

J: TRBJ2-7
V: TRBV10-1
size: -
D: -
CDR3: CASSDWTNDEQYF
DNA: TGCGCCAGCAGTGATTGGACTAATGACGAGCAGTACTTC

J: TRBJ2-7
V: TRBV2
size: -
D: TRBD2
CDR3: CASSAGLAGSLVGEQYF
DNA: TGTGCCAGCAGTGCTGGACTAGCGGGCTCCCTCGTGGGCGAGCAGTACTTC

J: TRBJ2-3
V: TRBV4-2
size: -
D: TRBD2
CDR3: CASSQDGPSGGADTQYF
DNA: TGTGCCAGCAGCCAAGATGGGCCTAGCGGGGGAGCAGATACGCAGTATTTT

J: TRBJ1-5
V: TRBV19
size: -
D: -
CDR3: CAISVRDTNQPQHF
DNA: TGTGCCATATCCGTCCGGGACACTAATCAGCCCCAGCATTTT

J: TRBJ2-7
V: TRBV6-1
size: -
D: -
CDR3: CASSEARVSYEQYF
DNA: TGTGCCAGCAGTGAAGCGCGGGTTTCCTACGAGCAGTACTTC

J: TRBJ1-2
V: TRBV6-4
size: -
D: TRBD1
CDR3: CASSPDRANYGYTF
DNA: TGTGCCAGCAGCCCGGACAGGGCTAACTATGGCTACACCTTC

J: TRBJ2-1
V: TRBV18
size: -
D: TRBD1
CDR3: CASSRKGTGFDNEQFF
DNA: TGTGCCAGCTCACGAAAAGGGACAGGGTTCGACAATGAGCAGTTCTTC

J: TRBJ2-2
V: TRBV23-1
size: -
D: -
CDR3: CASSQGGGGAGRSNTGELFF
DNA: TGCGCCAGCAGTCAAGGAGGGGGCGGTGCGGGACGATCGAACACCGGGGAGCTGTTTTTT

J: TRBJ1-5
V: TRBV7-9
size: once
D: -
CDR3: CASSLVGRGISNQPQHF
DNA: TGTGCCAGCAGCTTAGTAGGTCGAGGGATTAGCAATCAGCCCCAGCATTTT

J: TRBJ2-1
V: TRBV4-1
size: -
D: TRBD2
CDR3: CASSPGYLRTSGSNEQFF
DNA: TGCGCCAGCAGCCCAGGGTACTTAAGGACTAGCGGGAGCAATGAGCAGTTCTTC

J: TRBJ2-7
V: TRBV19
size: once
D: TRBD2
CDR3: CASSRLAERYEQYF
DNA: TGTGCCAGTAGCCGACTAGCGGAGCGCTACGAGCAGTACTTC

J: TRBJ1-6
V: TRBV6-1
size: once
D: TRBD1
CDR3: CASVGTGALNSPLHF
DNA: TGTGCCAGCGTAGGGACAGGAGCTTTGAATTCACCCCTCCACTTT

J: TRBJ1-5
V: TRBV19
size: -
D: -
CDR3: CASSIGYRRNQPQHF
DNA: TGTGCCAGTAGTATAGGATACAGGCGCAATCAGCCCCAGCATTTT

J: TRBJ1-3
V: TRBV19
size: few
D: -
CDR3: CASSWSSGNTIYF
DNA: TGTGCCAGTAGTTGGAGCTCTGGAAACACCATATATTTT

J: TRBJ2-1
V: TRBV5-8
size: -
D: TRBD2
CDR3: CASSSRGLAGDNEQFF
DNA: TGTGCCAGCAGCTCCAGAGGGCTAGCGGGAGACAATGAGCAGTTCTTC

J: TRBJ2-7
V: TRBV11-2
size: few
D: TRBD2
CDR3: CASSPLGSSGIREQYF
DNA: TGTGCCAGCAGCCCGTTGGGGTCTAGCGGGATTCGCGAGCAGTACTTC

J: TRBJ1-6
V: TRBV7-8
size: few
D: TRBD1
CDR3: CASSGQGQSSYNSPLHF
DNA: TGTGCCAGCAGCGGACAGGGACAATCCTCCTATAATTCACCCCTCCACTTT

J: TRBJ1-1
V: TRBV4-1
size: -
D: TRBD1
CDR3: CASSQATGGWTEAFF
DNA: TGCGCCAGCAGCCAAGCGACAGGGGGCTGGACTGAAGCTTTCTTT

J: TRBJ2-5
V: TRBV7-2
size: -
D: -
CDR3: CASSSAAFIQTQYF
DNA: TGTGCCAGCAGCTCTGCGGCTTTCATACAGACCCAGTACTTC

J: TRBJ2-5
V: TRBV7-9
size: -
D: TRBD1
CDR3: CASSLGTVQETQYF
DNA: TGTGCCAGCAGCTTGGGGACAGTCCAAGAGACCCAGTACTTC

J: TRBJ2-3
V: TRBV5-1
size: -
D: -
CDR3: CASSSPGLTDTQYF
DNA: TGCGCCAGCAGCTCGCCGGGACTGACAGATACGCAGTATTTT

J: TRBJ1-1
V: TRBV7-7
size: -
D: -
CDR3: CASSDGTNTEAFF
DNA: TGTGCCAGCAGCGACGGGACAAACACTGAAGCTTTCTTT

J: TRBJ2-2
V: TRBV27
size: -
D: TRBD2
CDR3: CAFLRGRGGTGELFF
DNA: TGTGCCTTTCTCCGGGGGAGGGGTGGCACCGGGGAGCTGTTTTTT

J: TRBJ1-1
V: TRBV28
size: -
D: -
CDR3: CASSLVGKGFVFF
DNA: TGTGCCAGCAGTTTGGTGGGAAAGGGGTTCGTTTTCTTT

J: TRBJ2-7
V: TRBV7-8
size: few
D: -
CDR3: CASSPIYEQYF
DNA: TGTGCCAGCAGCCCAATCTACGAGCAGTACTTC

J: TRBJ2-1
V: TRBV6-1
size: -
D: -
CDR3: CASSEEIGGASYNEQFF
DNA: TGTGCCAGCAGTGAAGAGATAGGGGGTGCGTCCTACAATGAGCAGTTCTTC

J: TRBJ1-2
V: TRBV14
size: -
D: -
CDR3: CASSQSRGYGYTF
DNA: TGTGCCAGCAGCCAATCCCGGGGGTACGGCTACACCTTC

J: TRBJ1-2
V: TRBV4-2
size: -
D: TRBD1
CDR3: CASSHPGTGRNYGYTF
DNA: TGTGCCAGCAGCCACCCCGGGACAGGGCGAAACTATGGCTACACCTTC

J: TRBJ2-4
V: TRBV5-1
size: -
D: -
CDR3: CASSPGHLAKNIQYF
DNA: TGCGCCAGCAGCCCGGGACACTTAGCCAAAAACATTCAGTACTTC

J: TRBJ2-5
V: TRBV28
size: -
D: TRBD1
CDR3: CASSLPGQVQETQYF
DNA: TGTGCCAGCAGCCTGCCGGGACAGGTCCAAGAGACCCAGTACTTC

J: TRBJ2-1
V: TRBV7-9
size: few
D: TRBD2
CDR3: CASSYSGSSYNEQFF
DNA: TGTGCCAGCAGCTACAGCGGGAGCTCCTACAATGAGCAGTTCTTC

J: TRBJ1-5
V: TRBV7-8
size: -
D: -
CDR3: CASSSRSVSVRDSNQPQHF
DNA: TGTGCCAGCAGCTCCCGTTCGGTGTCAGTCAGGGATAGCAATCAGCCCCAGCATTTT

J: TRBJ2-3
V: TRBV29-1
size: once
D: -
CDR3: CSGRRAITDTQYF
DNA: TGCAGCGGTAGGAGAGCGATCACAGATACGCAGTATTTT

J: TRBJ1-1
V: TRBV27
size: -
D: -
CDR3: CASRRTGNTEAFF
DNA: TGTGCCAGCAGGAGAACAGGAAACACTGAAGCTTTCTTT

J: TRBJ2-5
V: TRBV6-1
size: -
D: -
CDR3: CASSPVASTQYF
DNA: TGTGCCAGCAGTCCTGTGGCCTCGACCCAGTACTTC

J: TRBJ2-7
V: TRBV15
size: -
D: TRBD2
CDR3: CATSPAGGPDEQYF
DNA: TGTGCCACCAGCCCAGCGGGAGGGCCGGACGAGCAGTACTTC

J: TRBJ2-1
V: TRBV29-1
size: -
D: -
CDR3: CSVEGQVFNNNEQFF
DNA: TGCAGCGTTGAAGGGCAGGTCTTTAATAATAATGAGCAGTTCTTC

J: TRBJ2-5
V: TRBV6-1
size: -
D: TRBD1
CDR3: CASSEGQAQETQYF
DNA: TGTGCCAGCAGTGAGGGACAGGCACAAGAGACCCAGTACTTC

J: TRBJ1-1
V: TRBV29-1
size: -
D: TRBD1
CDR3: CSVAMDRRDTEAFF
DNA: TGCAGCGTTGCCATGGACAGGAGGGACACTGAAGCTTTCTTT

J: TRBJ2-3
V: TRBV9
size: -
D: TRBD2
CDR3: CASSVGTRADADTQYF
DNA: TGTGCCAGCAGCGTAGGGACTAGAGCGGACGCGGATACGCAGTATTTT

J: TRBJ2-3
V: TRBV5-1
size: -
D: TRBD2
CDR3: CASSRAGGPSDTQYF
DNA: TGCGCCAGCAGCCGAGCGGGAGGGCCATCCGATACGCAGTATTTT

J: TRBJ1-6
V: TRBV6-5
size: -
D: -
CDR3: CASSYSRINKNSPLHF
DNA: TGTGCCAGCAGTTACTCGCGCATCAATAAGAATTCACCCCTCCACTTT

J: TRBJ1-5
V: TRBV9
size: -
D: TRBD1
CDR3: CASSVTGWKNQPQHF
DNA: TGTGCCAGCAGCGTGACAGGGTGGAAGAATCAGCCCCAGCATTTT

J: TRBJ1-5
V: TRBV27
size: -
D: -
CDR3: CASSLAGTTSQPQHF
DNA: TGTGCCAGCAGTTTAGCCGGGACTACCAGTCAGCCCCAGCATTTT

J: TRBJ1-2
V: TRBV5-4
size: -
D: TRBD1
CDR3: CASSPDRLNYGYTF
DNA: TGTGCCAGCAGCCCGGACAGGCTTAACTATGGCTACACCTTC

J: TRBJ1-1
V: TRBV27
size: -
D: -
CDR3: CASSFAGEAFF
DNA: TGTGCCAGCAGTTTCGCAGGAGAAGCTTTCTTT

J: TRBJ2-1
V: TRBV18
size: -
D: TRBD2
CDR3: CASSVGTTNEQFF
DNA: TGTGCCAGTTCCGTAGGGACTACCAATGAGCAGTTCTTC

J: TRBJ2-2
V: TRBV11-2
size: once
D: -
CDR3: CASSFGKGPTGELFF
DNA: TGTGCCAGCAGCTTCGGGAAGGGTCCCACCGGGGAGCTGTTTTTT

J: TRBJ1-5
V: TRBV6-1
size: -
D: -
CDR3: CASSEAGAQPQHF
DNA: TGTGCCAGCAGTGAAGCTGGGGCTCAGCCCCAGCATTTT

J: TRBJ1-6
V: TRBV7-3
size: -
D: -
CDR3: CASSFQGPNSPLHF
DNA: TGTGCCAGCAGCTTTCAGGGGCCGAATTCACCCCTCCACTTT